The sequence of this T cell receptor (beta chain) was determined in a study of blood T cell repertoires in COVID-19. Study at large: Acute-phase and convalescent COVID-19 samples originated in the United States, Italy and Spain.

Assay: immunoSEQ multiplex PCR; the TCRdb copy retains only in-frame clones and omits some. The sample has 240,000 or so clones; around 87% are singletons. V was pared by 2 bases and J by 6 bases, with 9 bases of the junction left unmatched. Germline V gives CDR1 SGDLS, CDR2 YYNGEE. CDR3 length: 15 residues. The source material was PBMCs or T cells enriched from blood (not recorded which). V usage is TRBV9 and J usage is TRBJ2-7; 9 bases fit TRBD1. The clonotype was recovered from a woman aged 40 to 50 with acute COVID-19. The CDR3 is CASSVGIGTGSEQYF. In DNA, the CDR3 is TGTGCCAGCAGCGTGGGAATAGGGACAGGGAGCGAGCAGTACTTC.